What follows are 13 T cell receptor beta chains derived from one specimen sequenced in a study of vaccination and CD4 T cells after COVID-19. These TCRs are of unknown antigen specificity. Treatment denoted: roughly nine-day PBMC culture with coronavirus spike peptide pools or control peptides (ViraFEST assay). Oncomine TCR Beta short-read sequencing was applied to DNA from cultured CD4+ T cells. TCRdb ran MiXCR on the PCR reads and lists one entry per CDR3 protein. The sample records 17,000 or so distinct CDR3 sequences, approximately 47% being singletons. The starting material was CD4+ T cells from blood, cultured in vitro, obtained before SARS-CoV-2 vaccination. All receptors come from a human donor who received a COVID-19 vaccine.

The CDR3 DNA reads TGCAGTGCTAGAGGGGGGGACAGGGCTTTGCGAGAGACCCAGTACTTC. It codes for CSARGGDRALRETQYF. This rearrangement joins TRBV20-1 to TRBJ2-5; TRBD1 agrees at 9 bases. With V trimmed by 1 base and J by 4 bases, 10 bases remained unmatched. In germline, CDR1 is DFQATT, CDR2 SNEGSKA (reference sequence). The CDR3 is made up of 16 amino acids.

This clonotype showed up just a few times. The genes are TRBV6-1 and TRBJ1-1, with TRBD1 identical over 9 bases. The length of the CDR3 is 15 residues. Germline V gene lookup returns CDR1 MNHNS and CDR2 SASEGT. With V trimmed by 5 bases and J by 3 bases, 7 bases remained unmatched. The CDR3 region has the DNA TGTGCCAGCAGTCCACGACAGGGGGTCGACACTGAAGCTTTCTTT. It specifies CASSPRQGVDTEAFF.

This clonotype was found a few times. The chain links TRBV10-3 to TRBJ2-5; no clear D gene. V was cut by 6 bases and J by 3 bases, with 5 bases left in between. The CDR3 has 11 residues. The germline V gene has CDR1 ENHRY and CDR2 SYGVKD. CDR3 in amino acids: CAISRKETQYF. The CDR3 coding sequence is TGTGCCATCAGCAGAAAAGAGACCCAGTACTTC.

The chain couples TRBV6-1 to TRBJ1-1, with a tentative D call TRBD1 (6 bases). Trimming cost V 6 bases and J 2 bases, with 13 bases left between them. The germline V gene encodes CDR1 MNHNS and CDR2 SASEGT. This CDR3 is 14 amino acids long. The CDR3 DNA is TGTGCCAGCAGACCTGGACAGATCAACACTGAAGCTTTCTTT. Translation: CASRPGQINTEAFF.

The V and J genes are TRBV5-4 and TRBJ2-5; the match to TRBD2 covers 12 bases. Germline V CDR1 and CDR2: SGHNT, YYREEE (reference sequence). After removal of 0 bases from V and 2 bases from J, the junction contained 2 bases not matched to a gene. CDR3 size: 16 residues. The DNA for the CDR3 is TGTGCCAGCAGCTTGGTCCTAGCGGGGGGGCAAGAGACCCAGTACTTC. Translation gives CASSLVLAGGQETQYF.

A few counts support this clonotype. The rearrangement uses TRBV6-1 and TRBJ1-2, with D maybe TRBD1 (6 bases). There are 15 residues in the CDR3. The V end lost 7 bases, the J end lost 6 bases, and 21 bases lay between the germline ends. Germline V CDR1 and CDR2: MNHNS, SASEGT. This CDR3 reads CASIRGAGAGDGYTF. The CDR3 nucleotides are TGTGCCAGCATTAGGGGGGCGGGTGCGGGAGATGGCTACACCTTC.

The chain is built from TRBV19 and TRBJ2-3; D is perhaps TRBD1 (6 bases). The germline gives CDR1 LNHDA, CDR2 SQIVND (reference sequence). CDR3 length: 16 residues. Trimming left V 8 bases short and J 4 bases short, with 22 bases between. CDR3 sequence: CASRSPNREVPDTQYF. In DNA, the CDR3 is TGTGCCAGTCGGAGCCCGAACAGGGAAGTCCCAGATACGCAGTATTTT. The full variable domain, its missing parts supplied by reference TRBV19 and TRBJ2-3, is DGGITQSPKYLFRKEGQNVTLSCEQNLNHDAMYWYRQDPGQGLRLIYYSQIVNDFQKGDIAEGYSVSREKKESFPLTVTSAQKNPTAFYLCASRSPNREVPDTQYFGPGTRLTVL.

As regards this clonotype: The conserved phenylalanine or tryptophan is not found at the CDR3 terminus, so this likely reflects a read error. V gene TRBV30 combines with J gene TRBJ1-1; D is unresolved. Trimming shortened V by 4 bases and J by 4 bases, and 19 bases separated the two germline ends. Germline assignment: CDR1 GTSNPN and CDR2 SVGIG (reference sequence). CDR3 length equals 15 residues. CDR3 DNA: TGTGCCTGGACGGCCGGAGTTAATTTTGCCACTGAAGCTTTCTCT. Translated: CAWTAGVNFATEAFS.

The CDR3 region has the DNA TGTGCCAGCAGTTCCCGACAGGGAGGTGGAAACACCATATATTTT. This encodes CASSSRQGGGNTIYF. The V and J genes are TRBV6-7 and TRBJ1-3, with 7 bases fitting TRBD1. TRBV6-7 is recorded as an ORF, its role being uncertain. The CDR3 loop spans 15 amino acids. Losses at the gene ends were 4 bases for V and 3 bases for J; bases not matched to a gene: 6.

The chain employs TRBV24-1 and TRBJ2-2; 11 bases align to TRBD1. There are 16 residues in the CDR3. From germline, CDR1 is KGHDR and CDR2 SFDVKD. J lost 6 bases, V lost 1 base, and 3 bases had no gene match. The CDR3 loop is CATSDFPGQGAGELFF. The DNA of the CDR3 is TGTGCCACCAGTGATTTCCCGGGACAGGGGGCCGGGGAGCTGTTTTTT.

The chain has TRBV12-3 or TRBV12-4 and TRBJ2-5; D not certain. V lost 3 bases and J 0 bases, leaving 5 bases between the germline ends. The CDR3 has 13 amino acids. The CDR3 nucleotides are TGTGCCAGCAGTTTGCAGTACCAAGAGACCCAGTACTTC. It yields the protein CASSLQYQETQYF.

This clonotype was detected only a few times. The rearrangement uses TRBV11-2 and TRBJ2-7; TRBD1 might be the D (5 bases). Germline loops: CDR1 SGHAT, CDR2 FQNNGV. V lost 6 bases and J 3 bases, leaving 18 bases between the germline ends. The CDR3 is 15 amino acids. The DNA of the CDR3 is TGTGCCAGCAGAGCAATCTGGGGCAGGGACTACGAGCAGTACTTC. Residues: CASRAIWGRDYEQYF. Complete variable domain (other parts from reference TRBV11-2 and TRBJ2-7): EAGVAQSPRYKIIEKRQSVAFWCNPISGHATLYWYQQILGQGPKLLIQFQNNGVVDDSQLPKDRFSAERLKGVDSTLKIQPAKLEDSAVYLCASRAIWGRDYEQYFGPGTRLTVT.

This clonotype occurred a few times. The CDR3 sequence: CASSVQRGGETQYF. CDR3 in DNA: TGTGCCAGCAGCGTACAGCGGGGAGGGGAGACCCAGTACTTC. The chain carries TRBV2 and TRBJ2-5; TRBD2 matches 7 bases. The V segment lost 6 bases and the J segment 5 bases; nucleotides outside the gene matches: 9. Germline CDR1 and CDR2: SNHLY and FYNNEI. The CDR3 sequence is 14 residues long.